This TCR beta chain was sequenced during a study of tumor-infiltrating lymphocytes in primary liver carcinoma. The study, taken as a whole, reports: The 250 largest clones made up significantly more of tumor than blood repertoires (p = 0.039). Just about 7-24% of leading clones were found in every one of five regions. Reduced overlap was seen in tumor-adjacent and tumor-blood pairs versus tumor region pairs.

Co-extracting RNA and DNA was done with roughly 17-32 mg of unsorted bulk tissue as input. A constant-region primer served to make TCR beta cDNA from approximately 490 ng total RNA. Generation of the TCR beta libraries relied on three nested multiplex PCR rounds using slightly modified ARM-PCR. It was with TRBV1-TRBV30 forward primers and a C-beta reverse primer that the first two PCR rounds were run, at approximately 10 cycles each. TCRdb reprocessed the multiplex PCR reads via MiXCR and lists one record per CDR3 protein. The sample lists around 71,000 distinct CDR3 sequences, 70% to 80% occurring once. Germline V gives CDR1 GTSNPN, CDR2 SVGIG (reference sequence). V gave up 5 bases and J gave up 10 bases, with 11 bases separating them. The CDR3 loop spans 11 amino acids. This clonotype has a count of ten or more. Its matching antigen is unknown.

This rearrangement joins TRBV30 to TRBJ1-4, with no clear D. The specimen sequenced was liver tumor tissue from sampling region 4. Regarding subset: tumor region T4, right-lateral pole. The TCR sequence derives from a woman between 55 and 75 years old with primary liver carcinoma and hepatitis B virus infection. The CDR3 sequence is CAWLAGLKLFF. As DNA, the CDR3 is TGTGCCTGGCTGGCGGGCCTAAAACTGTTTTTT.